This passage covers 27 T cell receptor beta chains from one sample sequenced in a study of PD-L1 blockade in urothelial cancer. The data were produced by immunoSEQ multiplex PCR, yet TCRdb's version contains in-frame clones alone and is incomplete. Of around 30,000 clones in the sample, around 75% were seen once. The sample here was PBMCs, taken around atezolizumab (anti-PD-L1) treatment. The receptors derive from a man between 45 and 60 years old with urothelial cancer.

This clone was observed a few times. The rearrangement uses TRBV20-1 and TRBJ1-2; 10 nucleotides match TRBD1. The germline V gene has CDR1 DFQATT and CDR2 SNEGSKA (reference sequence). This CDR3 is 11 amino acids long. The V and J ends lost 6 bases and 8 bases, in that order; junction bases with no gene match: 3. The CDR3 DNA follows: TGCAGTGCAGACAGGGGGCTGGGCTACACCTTC. The encoded protein is CSADRGLGYTF.

This clone has a single count. This sequence joins TRBV5-4 and TRBJ1-2; D gene unclear. Germline CDR1 is SGHNT and CDR2 is YYREEE (reference sequence). The CDR3 covers 14 residues. The ends were cut back, 6 bases at V and 7 bases at J, with 19 bases in the middle. CDR3 protein: CASNFLGSEGGYTF. CDR3 nucleotide sequence: TGTGCCAGCAACTTCTTAGGGAGCGAGGGTGGCTACACCTTC.

V usage is TRBV2 and J usage is TRBJ1-5; TRBD1 might be the D (6 bases). Germline V gene data show CDR1 as SNHLY and CDR2 as FYNNEI. CDR3 length: 16 residues. V lost 5 bases and J 4 bases, leaving 18 bases between the germline ends. CDR3 DNA: TGTGCCAGCAGTCAGGACAGATCTAGGGCAAATCAGCCCCAGCATTTT. It specifies CASSQDRSRANQPQHF.

J is TRBJ2-5 and V is TRBV18, with 7 bases that match TRBD1. After removal of 5 bases from V and 2 bases from J, the junction contained 8 bases not matched to a gene. The germline gives CDR1 KGHSH, CDR2 LQKENI. The CDR3 consists of 15 residues. CDR3 region: CASSVQQGSQETQYF. The CDR3 DNA reads as TGTGCCAGCTCAGTTCAACAGGGGTCTCAAGAGACCCAGTACTTC.

DNA of the CDR3: TGTGCCAGCAGCTTAGCTGGGACAGGCAGACCTCCCCTCCACTTT. This sequence encodes CASSLAGTGRPPLHF. The gene calls are TRBV7-2 and TRBJ1-6; 8 bases agree with TRBD1. Trimming cost V 0 bases and J 13 bases; bases outside gene matches: 8. Germline assignment: CDR1 SGHTA and CDR2 FQGNSA. CDR3 length equals 15 residues. Complete variable domain (other parts from reference TRBV7-2 and TRBJ1-6): GAGVSQSPSNKVTEKGKDVELRCDPISGHTALYWYRQSLGQGLEFLIYFQGNSAPDKSGLPSDRFSAERTGGSVSTLTIQRTQQEDSAVYLCASSLAGTGRPPLHFGNGTRLTVT.

As DNA, the CDR3 is TGTGCCAGCAGTTTAGGTTGGGGGGAAGGGGCCCGCACAGATACGCAGTATTTT. Its protein is CASSLGWGEGARTDTQYF. The chain employs TRBV27 and TRBJ2-3, with D tentatively TRBD2 (6 bases). V shed 2 bases and J shed 1 base, with 19 bases lying between them. The CDR3 has 18 residues. Germline V gene sequence: CDR1 MNHEY, CDR2 SMNVEV (reference sequence).

This clone was observed a few times. This chain joins TRBV5-6 and TRBJ1-2; D gene ambiguous. The germline V and J ends were trimmed by 4 bases and 5 bases, with 18 bases remaining between them. Germline CDR1 reads SGHDT; CDR2 reads YYEEEE. The CDR3 contains 15 residues. CDR3 residues: CASSVFSTGGYGYTF. In DNA form, the CDR3 reads TGTGCCAGCAGCGTTTTTTCTACGGGAGGTTATGGCTACACCTTC.

The chain has TRBV28 and TRBJ1-2; 7 bases are a match to TRBD1. The V gene's germline CDR1 is MDHEN and CDR2 SYDVKM. The CDR3 has 15 amino acids. Trimming cost V 7 bases and J 3 bases; bases outside gene matches: 11. This CDR3 is CASITLGQLDYGYTF. CDR3 DNA: TGTGCCAGCATAACCCTGGGACAGTTAGACTATGGCTACACCTTC.

This sequence joins TRBV29-1 and TRBJ2-5; D gene ambiguous. V was pared by 3 bases and J by 5 bases, with 13 bases between. CDR1 and CDR2 from the germline V gene are SQVTM and ANQGSEA. This CDR3 region has 13 residues. CDR3 sequence (DNA): TGCAGCGTTGATCCAGGTTTCAGGGAGACCCAGTACTTC. Its translation: CSVDPGFRETQYF.

The V call is TRBV6-6, the J call TRBJ2-1; D perhaps matches TRBD1 (5 bases). CDR3 length: 12 amino acids. CDR1 MNHNY and CDR2 SVGAGI come from the germline V gene (reference sequence). Trimming stripped 5 bases from V and 9 bases from J, with 11 bases between. This CDR3 reads CASSQSGIEQFF. The DNA of the CDR3 is TGTGCCAGCAGTCAATCAGGGATTGAGCAGTTCTTC.

This chain links TRBV9 with TRBJ2-1, with a weak D call TRBD2 (5 bases). The CDR3 consists of 13 residues. Looked up from germline, CDR1 is SGDLS and CDR2 is YYNGEE. The ends were cut back, 0 bases at V and 5 bases at J, with 6 bases in the middle. CDR3 protein: CASSVGTHNEQFF. In DNA, the CDR3 is TGTGCCAGCAGCGTAGGGACTCACAATGAGCAGTTCTTC.

The rearrangement uses TRBV11-2 and TRBJ2-7; perhaps TRBD1 as D (5 bases). The CDR3 spans 15 residues. Trimming took off 3 bases at V and 1 base at J, with 13 bases between the two ends. CDR1 is SGHAT and CDR2 is FQNNGV in the germline V gene. DNA of the CDR3: TGTGCCAGCAGCTTGGGGCTAGACGGGTCCTACGAGCAGTACGTC. Protein: CASSLGLDGSYEQYV.

The count of this clone is one. The chain is built from TRBV18 and TRBJ1-2; D is undetermined. Germline V CDR1 and CDR2: KGHSH, LQKENI. The CDR3 has 11 amino acids. The V gene lost 3 bases and the J gene lost 4 bases, with 3 bases spanning the gap. CDR3 nucleotides: TGTGCCAGCTCACCCGGCTATGGCTACACCTTC. Encoded protein: CASSPGYGYTF.

V usage is TRBV9 and J usage is TRBJ2-3; perhaps TRBD1 as D (6 bases). Trimming left V 0 bases short and J 1 base short, with 18 bases between. The CDR3 has 18 amino acids. CDR1 and CDR2 (germline): SGDLS, YYNGEE. The CDR3 bases are TGTGCCAGCAGCGTAGAGGGGGTTCCGGTAGGGGGCACAGATACGCAGTATTTT. Its translation: CASSVEGVPVGGTDTQYF.

The chain carries TRBV2 and TRBJ2-2; 8 bases match TRBD1. V lost 9 bases, J lost 4 bases, and 1 base stayed unmatched. This CDR3 has 12 residues. The V gene's germline CDR1 is SNHLY and CDR2 FYNNEI. This chain's CDR3 is CASDRGTGELFF. DNA of the CDR3: TGTGCCAGTGACAGGGGCACCGGGGAGCTGTTTTTT. Supplemented by reference TRBV2 and TRBJ2-2, the full variable domain reads EPEVTQTPSHQVTQMGQEVILRCVPISNHLYFYWYRQILGQKVEFLVSFYNNEISEKSEIFDDQFSVERPDGSNFTLKIRSTKLEDSAMYFCASDRGTGELFFGEGSRLTVL.

Only a few counts were recorded for this clone. CDR3 protein: CASSRRTVYNSPLHF. CDR3 coding DNA: TGCGCCAGCAGCAGGCGGACAGTCTATAATTCACCCCTCCACTTT. This chain joins TRBV5-1 and TRBJ1-6; weak D call: TRBD1 (6 bases). This CDR3 has 15 residues. V was shortened by 4 bases and J by 3 bases, with 11 bases between the two germline ends. Germline V lookup: CDR1 SGHRS, CDR2 YFSETQ.

The genes are TRBV6-1 and TRBJ2-1; 12 nucleotides match TRBD1. Germline V CDR1 and CDR2: MNHNS, SASEGT. V lost 2 bases and J lost 8; bases outside the gene matches: 4. CDR3 length equals 15 residues. The CDR3 DNA reads TGTGCCAGCAGTGAATCGGGACAGGGGGCTCATGAGCAGTTCTTC. Translation gives CASSESGQGAHEQFF.

This chain connects TRBV10-2 to TRBJ1-2, with unresolved D. Trimming took 3 bases from V and 2 from J, leaving 10 bases between them. Germline loops: CDR1 WSHSY, CDR2 SAAADI. The CDR3 is 14 amino acids. Written as DNA, the CDR3 is TGCGCCAGCAGTGACCTGGTTCAGAACTATGGCTACACCTTC. Encoded protein: CASSDLVQNYGYTF.

The chain couples TRBV2 to TRBJ2-1; 11 nucleotides match TRBD1. V lost 5 bases to trimming and J lost 9 bases; unmatched junction nucleotides: 12. The CDR3 has 16 amino acids. Germline V gene sequence: CDR1 SNHLY, CDR2 FYNNEI. The CDR3 loop is CASSRWQGQGGGEQFF. The CDR3 DNA sequence: TGTGCCAGCAGTCGCTGGCAGGGACAGGGGGGCGGTGAGCAGTTCTTC.

This clone was seen a handful of times. The chain couples TRBV6-1 to TRBJ1-1; D not certain. The CDR3 runs 13 residues. V was cut by 0 bases and J by 3 bases, with 5 bases left in between. The germline gives CDR1 MNHNS, CDR2 SASEGT. CDR3 sequence (DNA): TGTGCCAGCAGTGAAGCAGAGCACACTGAAGCTTTCTTT. Protein sequence: CASSEAEHTEAFF.

V usage is TRBV9 and J usage is TRBJ1-1; a possible D gene is TRBD1 (5 bases). Trimming removed 4 bases at V and 1 base at J, with 8 bases between. This CDR3 region has 13 residues. The germline V gene encodes CDR1 SGDLS and CDR2 YYNGEE. DNA of the CDR3: TGTGCCAGCAGCACCCAGGGGAACACTGAAGCTTTCTTT. Amino acids: CASSTQGNTEAFF.

The chain carries TRBV4-2 and TRBJ2-1; TRBD2 matches 11 bases. This CDR3 has 17 amino acids. V shed 3 bases and J 6 bases; nucleotides not matched to a gene: 10. The V gene's germline CDR1 is LGHNA and CDR2 YNFKEQ. CDR3 sequence reads: CASSQLTSGGLGNEQFF. The CDR3 DNA reads as TGTGCCAGCAGCCAGCTTACTAGCGGGGGATTGGGCAATGAGCAGTTCTTC.

The J gene is TRBJ2-2, the V gene TRBV5-5; tentatively, D is TRBD1 (5 bases). Germline V gives CDR1 SGHKS, CDR2 YYEKEE (reference sequence). With 2 bases removed from V and 4 bases from J, the gap between germline ends came to 9 bases. This CDR3 has 14 amino acids. The CDR3 is CASSFQGSTGELFF. The CDR3 DNA follows: TGTGCCAGCAGCTTTCAGGGAAGCACCGGGGAGCTGTTTTTT.

The chain has TRBV28 and TRBJ2-7, with 10 positions matching TRBD2. With V trimmed by 7 bases and J by 4 bases, 13 bases remained unmatched. CDR3 length equals 16 residues. Germline V gene sequence: CDR1 MDHEN, CDR2 SYDVKM. The chain's CDR3 is CASTTGGSGGIYEQYV. The CDR3, as DNA: TGTGCCAGCACCACCGGGGGTAGCGGGGGGATTTACGAGCAGTACGTC.

V usage is TRBV7-6 and J usage is TRBJ2-3; TRBD2 agrees at 14 bases. The CDR3 loop spans 20 amino acids. Germline V gene data show CDR1 as SGHVS and CDR2 as FNYEAQ. Trimming at V came to 5 bases and at J to 1 base, leaving 14 bases not matched to a gene. The CDR3 here is CASSTRSGTSGRGGTDTQYF. The CDR3 bases are TGTGCCAGCAGCACCCGTTCTGGGACTAGCGGGAGAGGGGGCACAGATACGCAGTATTTT.

The J gene is TRBJ2-1, the V gene TRBV7-8; TRBD2 agrees at 13 bases. This CDR3 is built from 17 residues. The germline gives CDR1 SGHVS, CDR2 FQNEAQ. Unmatched junction bases numbered 4, after V lost 5 bases and J lost 0 bases. This CDR3 reads CASSTWTSGGSYNEQFF. DNA of the CDR3: TGTGCCAGCAGCACATGGACTAGCGGGGGCTCCTACAATGAGCAGTTCTTC.

The chain couples TRBV2 to TRBJ1-3; no reliable D call. V lost 5 bases, J lost 0 bases, and 17 bases lay in between. Germline lookup yields CDR1 SNHLY and CDR2 FYNNEI. CDR3 size: 17 residues. The DNA of the CDR3 is TGTGCCAGCAGTCCGGTGAGTGGCAGCGACTCTGGAAACACCATATATTTT. Translation: CASSPVSGSDSGNTIYF.